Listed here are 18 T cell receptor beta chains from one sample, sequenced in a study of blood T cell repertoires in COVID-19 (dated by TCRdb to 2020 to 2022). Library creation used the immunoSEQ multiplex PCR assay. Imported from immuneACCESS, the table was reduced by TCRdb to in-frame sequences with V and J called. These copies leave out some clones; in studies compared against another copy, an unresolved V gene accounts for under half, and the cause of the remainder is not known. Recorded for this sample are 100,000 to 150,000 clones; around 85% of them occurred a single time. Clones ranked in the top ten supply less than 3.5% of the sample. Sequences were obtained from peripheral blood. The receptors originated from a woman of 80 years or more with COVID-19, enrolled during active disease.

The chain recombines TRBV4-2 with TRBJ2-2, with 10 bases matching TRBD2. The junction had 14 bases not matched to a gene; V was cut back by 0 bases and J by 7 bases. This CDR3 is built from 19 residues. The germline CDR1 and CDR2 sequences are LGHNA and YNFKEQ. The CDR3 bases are TGTGCCAGCAGCCAAGAGGGGCTAGCGGGAGTAATATCTGTCGGGGAGCTGTTTTTT. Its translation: CASSQEGLAGVISVGELFF.

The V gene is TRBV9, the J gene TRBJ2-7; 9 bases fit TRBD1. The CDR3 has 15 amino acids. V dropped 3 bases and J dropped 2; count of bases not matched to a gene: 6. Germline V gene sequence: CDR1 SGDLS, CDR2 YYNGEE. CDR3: CASSARQGGPYEQYF. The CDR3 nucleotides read TGTGCCAGCAGCGCCCGACAGGGGGGTCCCTACGAGCAGTACTTC. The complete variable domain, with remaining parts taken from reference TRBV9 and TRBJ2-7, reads DSGVTQTPKHLITATGQRVTLRCSPRSGDLSVYWYQQSLDQGLQFLIQYYNGEERAKGNILERFSAQQFPDLHSELNLSSLELGDSALYFCASSARQGGPYEQYFGPGTRLTVT.

The CDR3 spells CASSLGSYEQYF. CDR3 sequence (DNA): TGTGCCAGCAGTTTAGGCAGCTACGAGCAGTACTTC. V usage is TRBV28 and J usage is TRBJ2-7; D unresolved. This CDR3 is built from 12 residues. The germline V gene has CDR1 MDHEN and CDR2 SYDVKM. The V and J ends lost 2 bases and 3 bases respectively, with 5 bases between them.

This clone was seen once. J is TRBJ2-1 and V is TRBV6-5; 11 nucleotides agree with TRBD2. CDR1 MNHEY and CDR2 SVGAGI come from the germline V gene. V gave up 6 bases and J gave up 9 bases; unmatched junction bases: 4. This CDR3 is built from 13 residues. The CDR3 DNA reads TGTGCCAGCAGGCCGACTAGCGGGATTGAGCAGTTCTTC. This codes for CASRPTSGIEQFF.

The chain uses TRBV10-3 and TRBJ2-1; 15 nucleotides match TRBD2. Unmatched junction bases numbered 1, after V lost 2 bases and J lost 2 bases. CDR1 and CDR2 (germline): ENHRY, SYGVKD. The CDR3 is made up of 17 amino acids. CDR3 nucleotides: TGTGCCATCAGTGAGGGGACTAGCGGGAGGACCTACAATGAGCAGTTCTTC. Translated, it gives CAISEGTSGRTYNEQFF.

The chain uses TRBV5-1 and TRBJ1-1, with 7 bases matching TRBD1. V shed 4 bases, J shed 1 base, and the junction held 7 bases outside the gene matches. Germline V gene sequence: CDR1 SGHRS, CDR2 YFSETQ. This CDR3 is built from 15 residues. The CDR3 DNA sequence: TGCGCCAGCAGCCTAGGCGACAGGGAGAACACTGAAGCTTTCTTT. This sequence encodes CASSLGDRENTEAFF.

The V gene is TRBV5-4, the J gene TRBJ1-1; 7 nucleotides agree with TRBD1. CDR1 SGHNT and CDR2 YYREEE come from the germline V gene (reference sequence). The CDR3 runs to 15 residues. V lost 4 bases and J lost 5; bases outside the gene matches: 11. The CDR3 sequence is CASSGPTGMGTEAFF. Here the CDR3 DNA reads TGTGCCAGCAGCGGACCGACAGGGATGGGAACTGAAGCTTTCTTT.

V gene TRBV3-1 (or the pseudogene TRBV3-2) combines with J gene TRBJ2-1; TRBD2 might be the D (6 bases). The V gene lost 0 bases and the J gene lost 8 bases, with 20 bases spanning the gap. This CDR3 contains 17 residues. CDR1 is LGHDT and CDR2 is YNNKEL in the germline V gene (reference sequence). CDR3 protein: CASSQELLGLPGDEQFF. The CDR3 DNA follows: TGTGCCAGCAGCCAAGAATTATTGGGACTTCCGGGGGATGAGCAGTTCTTC.

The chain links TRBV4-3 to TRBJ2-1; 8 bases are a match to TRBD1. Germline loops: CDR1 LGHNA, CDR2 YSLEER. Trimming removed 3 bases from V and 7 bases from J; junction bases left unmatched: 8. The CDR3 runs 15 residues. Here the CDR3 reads CASSQGTTGGNEQFF. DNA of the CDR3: TGCGCCAGCAGCCAGGGTACCACAGGGGGTAATGAGCAGTTCTTC.

The CDR3 region has the DNA TGTGCCAGCAGTTACAGAGGACAGGGGGCCGGGGAGCTGTTTTTT. It codes for CASSYRGQGAGELFF. This chain links TRBV6-5 with TRBJ2-2, with TRBD1 matching 10 bases. The germline gives CDR1 MNHEY, CDR2 SVGAGI. There are 15 residues in the CDR3. Germline trimming cut 2 bases from V and 6 bases from J; bases unmatched to any gene: 3.

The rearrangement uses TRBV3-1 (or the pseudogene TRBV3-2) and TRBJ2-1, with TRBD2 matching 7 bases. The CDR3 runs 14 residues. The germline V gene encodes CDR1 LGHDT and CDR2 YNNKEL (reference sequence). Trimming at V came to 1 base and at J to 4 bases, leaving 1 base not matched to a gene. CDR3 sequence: CASSQVGRYNEQFF. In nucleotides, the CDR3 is TGTGCCAGCAGCCAAGTCGGGAGGTACAATGAGCAGTTCTTC.

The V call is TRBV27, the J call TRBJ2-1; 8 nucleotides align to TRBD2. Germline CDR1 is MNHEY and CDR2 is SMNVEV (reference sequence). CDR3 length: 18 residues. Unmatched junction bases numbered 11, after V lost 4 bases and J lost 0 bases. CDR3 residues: CASSWVGLAGSSYNEQFF. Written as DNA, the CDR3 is TGTGCCAGCAGTTGGGTCGGGTTAGCGGGGAGCTCCTACAATGAGCAGTTCTTC.

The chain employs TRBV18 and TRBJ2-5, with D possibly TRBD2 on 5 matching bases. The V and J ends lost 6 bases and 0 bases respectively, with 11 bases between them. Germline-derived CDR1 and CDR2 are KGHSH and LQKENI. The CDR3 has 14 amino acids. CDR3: CASSQTRDQETQYF. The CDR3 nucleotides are TGTGCCAGCTCCCAAACTAGGGACCAAGAGACCCAGTACTTC.

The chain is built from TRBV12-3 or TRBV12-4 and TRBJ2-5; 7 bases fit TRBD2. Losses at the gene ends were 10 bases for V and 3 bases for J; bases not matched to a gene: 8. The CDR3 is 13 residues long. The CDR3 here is CATRDRGEETQYF. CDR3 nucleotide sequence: TGTGCCACCCGGGATCGGGGGGAAGAGACCCAGTACTTC.

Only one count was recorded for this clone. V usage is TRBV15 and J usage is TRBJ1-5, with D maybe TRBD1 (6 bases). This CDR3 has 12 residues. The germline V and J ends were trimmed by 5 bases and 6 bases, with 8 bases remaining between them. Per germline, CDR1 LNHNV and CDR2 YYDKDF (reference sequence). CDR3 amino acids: CATSARGQPQHF. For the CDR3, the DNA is TGTGCCACCAGCGCCAGGGGTCAGCCCCAGCATTTT.

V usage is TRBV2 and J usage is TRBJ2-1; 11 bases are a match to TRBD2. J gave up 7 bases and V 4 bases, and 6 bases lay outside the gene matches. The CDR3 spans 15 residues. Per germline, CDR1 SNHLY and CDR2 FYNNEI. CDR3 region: CASSARTSGFNEQFF. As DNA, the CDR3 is TGTGCCAGCAGTGCCCGGACTAGCGGGTTTAATGAGCAGTTCTTC.

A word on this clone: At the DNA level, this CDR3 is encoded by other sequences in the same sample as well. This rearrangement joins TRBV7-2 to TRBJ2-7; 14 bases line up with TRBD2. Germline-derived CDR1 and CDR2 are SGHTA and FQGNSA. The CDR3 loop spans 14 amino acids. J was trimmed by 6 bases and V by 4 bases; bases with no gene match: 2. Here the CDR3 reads CASSSGLAGGEQYF. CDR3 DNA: TGTGCCAGCAGCTCTGGACTAGCGGGAGGCGAGCAGTACTTC.

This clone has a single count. The CDR3 is CASSRDPGQGFEQFF. Written as DNA, the CDR3 is TGTGCCAGCAGCCGAGACCCGGGTCAGGGTTTTGAGCAGTTCTTC. The chain links TRBV7-3 to TRBJ2-1, with D perhaps matching TRBD1 (5 bases). This CDR3 comprises 15 residues. V was shortened by 5 bases and J by 9 bases, with 20 bases between the two germline ends. Per the germline V gene, CDR1 is SGHTA and CDR2 is FQGTGA.